The 27 T cell receptor beta chains below come from one sample, sequenced in a study of vaccination and CD4 T cells after COVID-19. Sample treatment: approximately nine-day PBMC culture with coronavirus spike peptide pools or control peptides (ViraFEST assay). The Oncomine TCR Beta short-read assay was what sequenced the DNA obtained from cultured CD4+ T cells. TCRdb re-derived calls from the PCR reads in MiXCR, one entry per CDR3 protein. The table has some 15,000 distinct CDR3 sequences, less than 65% seen once. Antigens of these TCRs are unknown. The material sequenced was CD4+ T cells from blood, cultured in vitro, taken before SARS-CoV-2 vaccination. These receptor sequences come from a human donor who had recovered from COVID-19.

The chain employs TRBV7-9 and TRBJ1-1; possibly TRBD1 for D (5 bases). The CDR3 has 16 amino acids. CDR1 and CDR2 from the germline V gene are SEHNR and FQNEAQ (reference sequence). Trimming took off 5 bases at V and 8 bases at J, with 24 bases between the two ends. The chain's CDR3 is CASSRAGDGGQEEAFF. CDR3 DNA sequence: TGTGCCAGCAGCCGAGCCGGGGACGGGGGTCAAGAGGAAGCTTTCTTT.

This rearrangement joins TRBV12-3 or TRBV12-4 to TRBJ2-7; 14 positions match TRBD2. The CDR3 length is 16 residues. J lost 3 bases, V lost 8 bases, and 9 bases had no gene match. In nucleotides, the CDR3 is TGTGCCAGCCTTCCGGGACTAGCGGGAGAGAGCTACGAGCAGTACTTC. It codes for CASLPGLAGESYEQYF.

This chain joins TRBV30 and TRBJ2-2, with 9 bases identical to TRBD2. Trimming took 6 bases from V and 6 from J; bases not matched to a gene: 8. This CDR3 spans 14 amino acids. Germline values: CDR1 GTSNPN, CDR2 SVGIG (reference sequence). The CDR3, as DNA: TGTGCCTGTCCCTTAGCGGGGGCCCCCGGGGAGCTGTTTTTT. Its protein is CACPLAGAPGELFF.

V is TRBV7-2 and J is TRBJ1-1; D may be TRBD1 (6 bases). The germline V gene encodes CDR1 SGHTA and CDR2 FQGNSA. Trimming cost V 1 base and J 5 bases, with 11 bases left between them. The CDR3 has 14 residues. In nucleotides, the CDR3 is TGTGCCAGCAGCTTAGAGGCAGGGGTAACTGAAGCTTTCTTT. Translating gives CASSLEAGVTEAFF.

This sequence joins TRBV6-5 and TRBJ1-1; D possibly corresponds to TRBD1 (5 bases). The CDR3 length is 13 residues. Germline CDR1 and CDR2: MNHEY and SVGAGI. V gave up 0 bases and J gave up 6 bases, with 8 bases separating them. CDR3 in DNA: TGTGCCAGCAGTTACTCGGGGGGATCTGAAGCTTTCTTT. Translated: CASSYSGGSEAFF.

The chain links TRBV6-1 to TRBJ1-1; maybe TRBD1 (6 bases). The CDR3 extends over 15 amino acids. V was shortened by 8 bases and J by 1 base, with 17 bases between the two germline ends. Germline V gene lookup returns CDR1 MNHNS and CDR2 SASEGT. The CDR3 sequence: CASHSLRGGNTEAFF. CDR3 nucleotide sequence: TGTGCCAGCCATTCCCTCAGGGGAGGGAACACTGAAGCTTTCTTT.

Only a few counts were recorded for this clonotype. The V and J genes are TRBV19 and TRBJ1-2, with 11 bases fitting TRBD1. The germline gives CDR1 LNHDA, CDR2 SQIVND (reference sequence). V dropped 5 bases and J dropped 1; count of bases not matched to a gene: 3. The CDR3 is 15 residues long. The CDR3 here is CASSGQGASNYGYTF. The CDR3 nucleotides are TGTGCCAGTAGTGGACAGGGGGCAAGTAACTATGGCTACACCTTC.

The chain joins TRBV6-1 to TRBJ2-7; D could derive from TRBD1 or TRBD2 (7 bases each). CDR1 is MNHNS and CDR2 is SASEGT in the germline V gene. This CDR3 is built from 15 residues. Trimming took off 6 bases at V and 2 bases at J, with 17 bases between the two ends. This CDR3 reads CASSPQGGLTYEQYF. DNA of the CDR3: TGTGCCAGCAGCCCCCAGGGGGGACTAACCTACGAGCAGTACTTC.

The J gene is TRBJ1-1, the V gene TRBV7-2; no reliable D call. The CDR3 has 11 amino acids. Trimming stripped 1 base from V and 8 bases from J, with 5 bases between. Germline CDR1 and CDR2: SGHTA and FQGNSA. DNA of the CDR3: TGTGCCAGCAGCTTAGGCAGAGAAGCTTTCTTT. This sequence encodes CASSLGREAFF. Combining the CDR3 with reference TRBV7-2 and TRBJ1-1 gives the whole variable domain GAGVSQSPSNKVTEKGKDVELRCDPISGHTALYWYRQSLGQGLEFLIYFQGNSAPDKSGLPSDRFSAERTGGSVSTLTIQRTQQEDSAVYLCASSLGREAFFGQGTRLTVV.

The chain employs TRBV20-1 and TRBJ1-5, with 7 bases fitting TRBD1. After removal of 6 bases from V and 0 bases from J, the junction contained 11 bases not matched to a gene. The CDR3 contains 16 residues. CDR1 is DFQATT and CDR2 is SNEGSKA in the germline V gene (reference sequence). The CDR3 sequence is CSAKVGTAYSNQPQHF. CDR3 in DNA: TGCAGTGCAAAAGTCGGGACAGCTTATAGCAATCAGCCCCAGCATTTT.

The chain employs TRBV27 and TRBJ1-2; 7 bases line up with TRBD1. The length of the CDR3 is 17 residues. The germline CDR1 and CDR2 sequences are MNHEY and SMNVEV (reference sequence). J gave up 4 bases and V 0 bases, and 11 bases lay outside the gene matches. The CDR3 sequence is CASSLSIRGGQLYGYTF. As DNA, the CDR3 is TGTGCCAGCAGTTTATCGATACGAGGGGGCCAACTCTATGGCTACACCTTC.

CDR3 loop: CASSAGLAGALTDTQYF. In nucleotides, the CDR3 is TGTGCCAGCAGTGCGGGACTAGCGGGGGCCCTCACAGATACGCAGTATTTT. The chain has TRBV12-3 or TRBV12-4 and TRBJ2-3, with 14 bases fitting TRBD2. The length of the CDR3 is 17 residues. J was trimmed by 2 bases and V by 5 bases; bases with no gene match: 6.

The chain couples TRBV7-3 to TRBJ1-6, with 8 bases that match TRBD1. The junction had 4 bases not matched to a gene; V was cut back by 4 bases and J by 8 bases. The CDR3 loop spans 14 amino acids. Germline V gene lookup returns CDR1 SGHTA and CDR2 FQGTGA. The CDR3 DNA is TGTGCCAGCAGCTCGACAGGGGCCGATTCACCCCTCCACTTT. This codes for CASSSTGADSPLHF. Using reference TRBV7-3 and TRBJ1-6 for the parts outside the CDR3, the full variable domain is GAGVSQTPSNKVTEKGKYVELRCDPISGHTALYWYRQSLGQGPEFLIYFQGTGAADDSGLPNDRFFAVRPEGSVSTLKIQRTERGDSAVYLCASSSTGADSPLHFGNGTRLTVT.

The chain joins TRBV30 to TRBJ1-5, with D possibly matching TRBD1 (6 bases). V was pared by 4 bases and J by 5 bases, with 12 bases between. Germline loops: CDR1 GTSNPN, CDR2 SVGIG (reference sequence). CDR3 length: 13 residues. The CDR3 spells CAWTGGAHQPQHF. The CDR3 coding sequence is TGTGCCTGGACCGGGGGGGCCCATCAGCCCCAGCATTTT. Full variable domain (rest looked up from reference TRBV30 and TRBJ1-5): SQTIHQWPATLVQPVGSPLSLECTVEGTSNPNLYWYRQAAGRGLQLLFYSVGIGQISSEVPQNLSASRPQDRQFILSSKKLLLSDSGFYLCAWTGGAHQPQHFGDGTRLSIL.

This sequence joins TRBV20-1 and TRBJ1-1; D remains unclear. Germline lookup yields CDR1 DFQATT and CDR2 SNEGSKA (reference sequence). V shed 1 base and J shed 1 base, with 13 bases lying between them. The CDR3 spans 15 residues. CDR3 loop: CSARVDARPNTEAFF. The CDR3 region has the DNA TGCAGTGCTAGAGTTGATGCCAGGCCGAACACTGAAGCTTTCTTT.

In its sample, this clonotype was seen a few times. The chain links TRBV15 to TRBJ1-2; D not certain. CDR3 length: 15 amino acids. V lost 1 base to trimming and J lost 0 bases, with 9 bases between them. CDR1 is LNHNV and CDR2 is YYDKDF in the germline V gene (reference sequence). For the CDR3, the DNA is TGTGCCACCAGCAGAGTGAGGGATTCTAACTATGGCTACACCTTC. Translating gives CATSRVRDSNYGYTF.

A few counts support this clonotype. V and J are TRBV2 and TRBJ1-5; 7 bases fit TRBD1. Losses at the gene ends were 4 bases for V and 2 bases for J; bases not matched to a gene: 14. The CDR3 length is 18 residues. Germline V gives CDR1 SNHLY, CDR2 FYNNEI. The DNA of the CDR3 is TGTGCCAGCAGTGCACCTCGACAGGGCCCTACTGGCAATCAGCCCCAGCATTTT. This encodes CASSAPRQGPTGNQPQHF.

This chain connects TRBV10-3 to TRBJ1-1, with D uncertain. The V end was cut by 0 bases, the J end by 0 bases, with 5 bases between. CDR1 and CDR2 from the germline V gene are ENHRY and SYGVKD. This CDR3 is built from 14 residues. As DNA, the CDR3 is TGTGCCATCAGTGAGTCTGGGGTGAACACTGAAGCTTTCTTT. Translating it yields CAISESGVNTEAFF.

The chain couples TRBV14 to TRBJ2-5; the D gene could be TRBD1 or TRBD2 (5 bases each). Germline V gene sequence: CDR1 SGHDN, CDR2 FVKESK. Trimming took off 4 bases at V and 9 bases at J, with 24 bases between the two ends. The length of the CDR3 is 16 residues. CDR3 sequence: CASSPHLGLGRGAQYF. The CDR3 nucleotides read TGTGCCAGCAGCCCCCACTTGGGCCTGGGACGAGGGGCCCAGTACTTC.

In its sample, this clonotype was seen a few times. CDR3 DNA: TGTGCCAGCAGACGGGATCTGACCGGGGAGCTGTTTTTT. The encoded protein is CASRRDLTGELFF. The rearrangement joins TRBV7-9 to TRBJ2-2, with a possible D match to TRBD2 (5 bases). Germline CDR1 is SEHNR and CDR2 is FQNEAQ (reference sequence). The germline V and J ends were trimmed by 6 bases and 5 bases, with 10 bases remaining between them. The CDR3 has 13 amino acids.

The genes are TRBV20-1 and TRBJ1-3, with TRBD1 as a possible D gene (5 bases). Trimming removed 2 bases at V and 0 bases at J, with 8 bases between. Germline assignment: CDR1 DFQATT and CDR2 SNEGSKA (reference sequence). The CDR3 totals 14 residues. This CDR3 is CSARTGNSGNTIYF. Written as DNA, the CDR3 is TGCAGTGCTAGAACAGGAAACTCTGGAAACACCATATATTTT.

This sequence joins TRBV2 and TRBJ2-5, with 11 nucleotides matching TRBD2. V trimming: 5 bases; J trimming: 5 bases; junction bases outside the gene matches: 7. The CDR3 runs to 15 residues. CDR1 and CDR2 (germline): SNHLY, FYNNEI. The CDR3 reads CASSPRLAGRETQYF. CDR3 DNA sequence: TGTGCCAGCAGTCCCCGACTAGCGGGACGGGAGACCCAGTACTTC.

V gene TRBV5-6 combines with J gene TRBJ2-5; 7 positions agree with TRBD1. CDR3 length equals 17 residues. Per germline, CDR1 SGHDT and CDR2 YYEEEE. V was pared by 1 base and J by 4 bases, with 13 bases of the junction left unmatched. CDR3 sequence reads: CASSLLTGHFGGETQYF. The CDR3 DNA is TGTGCCAGCAGCTTGTTGACAGGGCATTTTGGGGGAGAGACCCAGTACTTC.

The DNA of the CDR3 is TGTGCCAGCAGTGAAGCGTCCCTGGGAAACACCATATATTTT. Translation: CASSEASLGNTIYF. V usage is TRBV6-1 and J usage is TRBJ1-3; the D is unclear. This CDR3 region has 14 residues. Deletions cut 0 bases from V and 4 bases from J, with 7 bases between. Germline V gene lookup returns CDR1 MNHNS and CDR2 SASEGT.

This clonotype came up a few times. This chain uses TRBV19 with TRBJ1-2; no clear D. CDR1 LNHDA and CDR2 SQIVND come from the germline V gene (reference sequence). The CDR3 extends over 14 amino acids. V was clipped by 5 bases and J by 0 bases, with 10 bases between them. The CDR3 reads CASSLQTSNYGYTF. CDR3 in DNA: TGTGCCAGTAGTTTACAGACATCTAACTATGGCTACACCTTC.

This chain uses TRBV19 with TRBJ2-5, with D possibly being TRBD2 (5 bases). The V gene's germline CDR1 is LNHDA and CDR2 SQIVND (reference sequence). The CDR3 is 16 residues long. V was shortened by 6 bases and J by 4 bases, with 21 bases between the two germline ends. DNA of the CDR3: TGTGCCAGTAGCCTCAACCCGGGGAGTACGGGAGAGACCCAGTACTTC. Its translation is CASSLNPGSTGETQYF.

The rearrangement joins TRBV21-1 to TRBJ1-5. TRBV21-1 is described as a pseudogene. The CDR3 sequence is 17 residues long. CDR3 DNA sequence: TGTGCCAGCAGCACCGGTACGGCGAACTATAGCAATCAGCCCCAGCATTTT. Its protein product is CASSTGTANYSNQPQHF.